The 32 T cell receptor beta chains below all came from one sample that was sequenced in a study of CD8+ T cells in alopecia areata. cDNA reverse transcribed from extracted RNA served as the sequencing template. Clones were read by immunoSEQ multiplex PCR, and TCRdb kept only the in-frame ones, dropping some. There are approximately 210,000 clones in the sample; under 70% occur only once, and 1% to 1.5% lies in the top ten. Treatment meaning: oral pan-JAK inhibitor, 5-10 mg twice daily. Sequenced here: CD4+ T cells sorted from blood, sampled around week 42, from a patient treated with tofacitinib. The receptors come from a human donor with alopecia areata.

The gene calls are TRBV4-3 and TRBJ2-5; D is tentatively TRBD1 or TRBD2 (6 bases each). CDR3 size: 16 residues. Germline values: CDR1 LGHNA, CDR2 YSLEER. V lost 5 bases, J lost 1 base, and 17 bases lay in between. This CDR3 is CASSARRGESQETQYF. The CDR3 DNA reads as TGCGCCAGCAGCGCCCGGAGGGGGGAAAGCCAAGAGACCCAGTACTTC.

This clone was picked up one time. Sequence at one end of the junction differs from germline and may be a read error. The chain carries TRBV5-6 and TRBJ1-4; D gene ambiguous. The CDR3 runs 12 residues. The germline V gene encodes CDR1 SGHDT and CDR2 YYEEEE. CDR3 protein: CASSKTMSSFAF. The CDR3 nucleotides read TGTGCCAGCAGCAAGACCATGAGCAGTTTCGCGTTT.

The rearrangement links TRBV27 to TRBJ1-1; 7 positions match TRBD1. CDR1 and CDR2 from the germline V gene are MNHEY and SMNVEV (reference sequence). This CDR3 has 16 amino acids. The J segment lost 0 bases and the V segment lost 5 bases, leaving 9 bases of the junction unmatched. This CDR3 is CASSRKPGQMNTEAFF. CDR3 coding DNA: TGTGCCAGCAGTCGGAAGCCGGGACAGATGAACACTGAAGCTTTCTTT.

CDR3 coding DNA: TGTGCCAGTAGATCCGGGACGTTGGAGACCCAGTACTTC. Protein product: CASRSGTLETQYF. This sequence joins TRBV19 and TRBJ2-5; D possibly matches TRBD1 or TRBD2 (5 bases each). Trimming removed 6 bases from V and 5 bases from J, with 13 bases in between. CDR3 length: 13 amino acids. Germline V gives CDR1 LNHDA, CDR2 SQIVND (reference sequence).

The chain uses TRBV2 and TRBJ2-3; possible D gene TRBD2, 6 bases. The length of the CDR3 is 15 residues. Germline-derived CDR1 and CDR2 are SNHLY and FYNNEI. Trimming left V 6 bases short and J 2 bases short, with 15 bases between. CDR3 protein: CASSSNAGTTDTQYF. The CDR3 nucleotides read TGTGCCAGCAGCTCGAACGCGGGGACCACAGATACGCAGTATTTT. The full variable domain, rest sourced from reference TRBV2 and TRBJ2-3, is EPEVTQTPSHQVTQMGQEVILRCVPISNHLYFYWYRQILGQKVEFLVSFYNNEISEKSEIFDDQFSVERPDGSNFTLKIRSTKLEDSAMYFCASSSNAGTTDTQYFGPGTRLTVL.

The V gene is TRBV6-1, the J gene TRBJ1-2; 11 positions match TRBD1. V shed 6 bases and J 4 bases; nucleotides not matched to a gene: 7. The CDR3 covers 15 residues. Per the germline V gene, CDR1 is MNHNS and CDR2 is SASEGT. The CDR3 DNA sequence: TGTGCCAGCAGGAGGACAGGGGGCGCGGGCTATGGCTACACCTTC. Protein product: CASRRTGGAGYGYTF.

This rearrangement joins TRBV7-9 to TRBJ2-3, with TRBD2 identical over 8 bases. The CDR3 loop spans 15 amino acids. J was trimmed by 1 base and V by 1 base; bases with no gene match: 1. Germline-derived CDR1 and CDR2 are SEHNR and FQNEAQ (reference sequence). CDR3 DNA: TGTGCCAGCAGCTTAGGGCGGGGGGGCACAGATACGCAGTATTTT. Translated, it gives CASSLGRGGTDTQYF.

This clone was counted a few times. This sequence joins TRBV6-5 and TRBJ2-2; TRBD1 agrees at 10 bases. The CDR3 consists of 15 residues. V was clipped by 7 bases and J by 5 bases; unmatched bases: 7. CDR1 and CDR2 from the germline V gene are MNHEY and SVGAGI. The CDR3 sequence: CASTRRTGGTGELFF. The CDR3 DNA sequence: TGTGCCAGCACCCGAAGGACAGGGGGGACCGGGGAGCTGTTTTTT.

This chain uses TRBV18 with TRBJ2-6, with a tentative D call TRBD2 (6 bases). The CDR3 length is 17 residues. Per the germline V gene, CDR1 is KGHSH and CDR2 is LQKENI. V was trimmed by 1 base and J by 2 bases, leaving 12 bases between them. This CDR3 is CASSPRDLPPGANVLTF. CDR3 bases: TGTGCCAGCTCACCACGGGACTTACCGCCTGGGGCCAACGTCCTGACTTTC.

This chain joins TRBV11-3 and TRBJ2-5; no definite D call. Germline values: CDR1 SGHNT, CDR2 YENEEA. V was cut by 5 bases and J by 8 bases, with 12 bases left in between. The CDR3 length is 12 residues. For the CDR3, the DNA is TGTGCCAGCAGCCAAGGACCCGGTACCCAGTACTTC. Translation gives CASSQGPGTQYF.

A remark on this clone: Other nucleotide sequences from this sample produce the same CDR3. The chain is built from TRBV29-1 and TRBJ2-5; D might be TRBD1 (6 bases). CDR1 is SQVTM, CDR2 ANQGSEA, per germline. The V end was cut by 4 bases, the J end by 1 base, with 7 bases between. The CDR3 has 12 residues. The CDR3: CSVGTAQETQYF. The CDR3 region has the DNA TGCAGCGTTGGGACAGCCCAAGAGACCCAGTACTTC.

The genes are TRBV4-3 and TRBJ2-6; D call uncertain. Per germline, CDR1 LGHNA and CDR2 YSLEER. With 0 bases removed from V and 2 bases from J, the gap between germline ends came to 11 bases. The CDR3 is 17 amino acids. The CDR3 loop reads CASSQEAQGTGANVLTF. CDR3 nucleotides: TGCGCCAGCAGCCAAGAAGCCCAAGGGACTGGGGCCAACGTCCTGACTTTC.

This chain uses TRBV25-1 with TRBJ1-1; no clear D. Trimming pared 3 bases from V and 5 bases from J, leaving 19 bases between. In germline, CDR1 is MGHDK, CDR2 SYGVNS. The CDR3 totals 16 residues. In nucleotides, the CDR3 is TGTGCCAGCAGTGAGCCCATGGGAAACGGTCGAACTGAAGCTTTCTTT. Amino acids: CASSEPMGNGRTEAFF.

The count of this clone is one. V usage is TRBV30 and J usage is TRBJ1-2; D perhaps matches TRBD1 (6 bases). V dropped 3 bases and J dropped 7 bases, with 18 bases sitting between them. This CDR3 has 14 residues. Germline CDR1 reads GTSNPN; CDR2 reads SVGIG (reference sequence). The CDR3 DNA sequence: TGTGCCTGGAGCCAGCTAGGGGGGGAGAGTGGCTACACCTTC. This codes for CAWSQLGGESGYTF.

This clone was observed a single time. CDR3 loop: CASSLGVFSTDTQYF. As DNA, the CDR3 is TGCGCCAGCAGCTTGGGCGTCTTTAGTACAGATACGCAGTATTTT. The rearrangement links TRBV5-1 to TRBJ2-3, with D uncertain. This CDR3 is built from 15 residues. CDR1 and CDR2 from the germline V gene are SGHRS and YFSETQ. Trimming took 0 bases from V and 3 from J, leaving 11 bases between them.

This chain links TRBV9 with TRBJ2-2; 11 bases are shared with TRBD2. The J segment lost 4 bases and the V segment lost 4 bases, leaving 6 bases of the junction unmatched. This CDR3 has 16 residues. The V gene's germline CDR1 is SGDLS and CDR2 YYNGEE. The CDR3 region has the DNA TGTGCCAGCAGCTCCCGACTAGCGGGGACCACCGGGGAGCTGTTTTTT. Amino acids: CASSSRLAGTTGELFF.

V is TRBV6-5 and J is TRBJ2-7, with 7 bases matching TRBD2. CDR1 is MNHEY, CDR2 SVGAGI, per germline. CDR3 size: 14 residues. Trimming at V came to 5 bases and at J to 3 bases, leaving 7 bases not matched to a gene. Here the CDR3 reads CASSGGVGLYEQYF. DNA for the CDR3: TGTGCCAGCAGTGGGGGGGTTGGACTCTACGAGCAGTACTTC.

The J gene is TRBJ2-7, the V gene TRBV6-6; 9 bases match TRBD2. The V and J ends lost 6 bases and 6 bases, in that order; junction bases with no gene match: 15. This CDR3 is built from 16 residues. Germline CDR1 reads MNHNY; CDR2 reads SVGAGI (reference sequence). The CDR3 spells CASSQPMGLAIFEQYF. CDR3 in DNA: TGTGCCAGCAGCCAGCCAATGGGACTAGCAATTTTCGAGCAGTACTTC.

The sample holds one count of this clone. CDR3 coding DNA: TGTGCCAGCAGCCCTCGTACCGGGACAGGGGGTAGCGATGAGCAGTTCTTC. Amino acid sequence: CASSPRTGTGGSDEQFF. The chain uses TRBV13 and TRBJ2-1; 11 bases match TRBD1. Germline values: CDR1 PRHDT, CDR2 FYEKMQ (reference sequence). Trimming at V came to 5 bases and at J to 8 bases, leaving 14 bases not matched to a gene. This CDR3 is 17 amino acids long.

This chain joins TRBV2 and TRBJ2-3; tentative D call: TRBD1 (6 bases). The V gene lost 4 bases and the J gene lost 0 bases, with 8 bases spanning the gap. The CDR3 runs to 14 residues. Germline assignment: CDR1 SNHLY and CDR2 FYNNEI. The CDR3 bases are TGTGCCAGCAGTGTTGACAGGAGCACAGATACGCAGTATTTT. Residues: CASSVDRSTDTQYF.

The chain has TRBV29-1 and TRBJ2-3; D gene unclear. With 8 bases removed from V and 2 bases from J, the gap between germline ends came to 11 bases. Germline loops: CDR1 SQVTM, CDR2 ANQGSEA. CDR3 length: 12 residues. CDR3 bases: TGCAGCTACCCTGCAGTCACAGATACGCAGTATTTT. Protein product: CSYPAVTDTQYF.

The rearrangement joins TRBV30 to TRBJ2-7; D is possibly TRBD2 (6 bases). Germline values: CDR1 GTSNPN, CDR2 SVGIG (reference sequence). The CDR3 runs 12 residues. The ends were cut back, 4 bases at V and 0 bases at J, with 7 bases in the middle. In DNA form, the CDR3 reads TGTGCCTGGACCGGGAGCTCCTACGAGCAGTACTTC. This translates into CAWTGSSYEQYF.

This clone was detected a few times. The V call is TRBV6-5, the J call TRBJ1-4; possibly TRBD1 for D (6 bases). V dropped 8 bases and J dropped 8 bases, with 18 bases sitting between them. In germline, CDR1 is MNHEY, CDR2 SVGAGI. The CDR3 extends over 14 amino acids. The CDR3 sequence is CASGVTGRSEKLFF. The CDR3 DNA sequence: TGTGCCAGCGGAGTCACAGGGCGAAGCGAAAAACTGTTTTTT.

The chain carries TRBV30 and TRBJ1-5; D remains unclear. V was cut by 3 bases and J by 0 bases, with 15 bases left in between. Per the germline V gene, CDR1 is GTSNPN and CDR2 is SVGIG (reference sequence). The CDR3 runs to 16 residues. CDR3 residues: CAWSFSGAHSNQPQHF. The CDR3 DNA is TGTGCCTGGAGCTTCTCTGGTGCTCATAGCAATCAGCCCCAGCATTTT.

The chain links TRBV25-1 to TRBJ2-3; D is unclear. The germline V and J ends were trimmed by 3 bases and 2 bases, with 9 bases remaining between them. In germline, CDR1 is MGHDK, CDR2 SYGVNS. The CDR3 is 14 amino acids. The CDR3 coding sequence is TGTGCCAGCAGTGAGTATTCTCTCACAGATACGCAGTATTTT. This gives the protein CASSEYSLTDTQYF.

This clone was recorded once. The chain employs TRBV29-1 and TRBJ1-2; weak D call: TRBD1 (6 bases). This CDR3 has 10 amino acids. Deletions cut 4 bases from V and 12 bases from J, with 12 bases between. Germline V gene data show CDR1 as SQVTM and CDR2 as ANQGSEA. CDR3 sequence: CSVVGGADTF. The CDR3 DNA reads as TGCAGCGTTGTAGGGGGAGCCGACACCTTC. Together with reference TRBV29-1 and TRBJ1-2, the CDR3 gives the full variable domain: SAVISQKPSRDICQRGTSLTIQCQVDSQVTMMFWYRQQPGQSLTLIATANQGSEATYESGFVIDKFPISRPNLTFSTLTVSNMSPEDSSIYLCSVVGGADTFGSGTRLTVV.

This chain connects TRBV9 to TRBJ2-7, with 7 bases identical to TRBD2. CDR3 length: 14 residues. V shed 0 bases and J 5 bases; nucleotides not matched to a gene: 5. Looked up from germline, CDR1 is SGDLS and CDR2 is YYNGEE. DNA of the CDR3: TGTGCCAGCAGCGTAGGGAGCGGGGTTCACGAGCAGTACTTC. Its translation: CASSVGSGVHEQYF.

The J gene is TRBJ1-6, the V gene TRBV14, with 9 bases identical to TRBD1. The ends lost 4 bases at V and 8 bases at J; junction bases unmatched: 6. The CDR3 contains 15 residues. The germline gives CDR1 SGHDN, CDR2 FVKESK. The CDR3 loop is CASSLGQGRHSPLHF. Here the CDR3 DNA reads TGTGCCAGCAGCCTCGGACAGGGGAGGCATTCACCCCTCCACTTT.

This clone appeared a single time. The chain carries TRBV6-1 and TRBJ2-2; D remains ambiguous. V lost 6 bases, J lost 6 bases, and 11 bases lay in between. Per the germline V gene, CDR1 is MNHNS and CDR2 is SASEGT. This CDR3 comprises 13 residues. CDR3 in amino acids: CASSEAWPGELFF. The CDR3 nucleotides read TGTGCCAGCAGCGAGGCGTGGCCCGGGGAGCTGTTTTTT.

This chain uses TRBV2 with TRBJ1-5; D remains unclear. The CDR3 covers 13 residues. The germline gives CDR1 SNHLY, CDR2 FYNNEI. Deletions cut 8 bases from V and 0 bases from J, with 8 bases between. CDR3 residues: CASQRNSNQPQHF. The DNA for the CDR3 is TGTGCCAGCCAAAGGAATAGCAATCAGCCCCAGCATTTT.

The J gene is TRBJ1-6, the V gene TRBV5-1; D ambiguous. Germline V gene sequence: CDR1 SGHRS, CDR2 YFSETQ. V was pared by 0 bases and J by 0 bases, with 4 bases between. The CDR3 spans 15 residues. The DNA for the CDR3 is TGCGCCAGCAGCTTGGGCGACTCCTATAATTCACCCCTCCACTTT. Amino acids: CASSLGDSYNSPLHF.

The chain joins TRBV29-1 to TRBJ1-1; no clear D gene. Deletions cut 4 bases from V and 1 base from J, with 13 bases between. Germline V gives CDR1 SQVTM, CDR2 ANQGSEA. The CDR3 has 14 amino acids. CDR3 coding DNA: TGCAGCGTTGTTCTAGGGTGGCAGAACACTGAAGCTTTCTTT. This translates into CSVVLGWQNTEAFF.